This T cell receptor (beta chain) was obtained from a study of T cell changes during pregnancy in multiple sclerosis. Generated by immunoSEQ multiplex PCR, the TCRdb table keeps only in-frame clones and is missing some. The sample comprises 59,000 or so clones, about 94% of which are singletons, and about 3% rests with the top ten. The V segment lost 2 bases and the J segment 2 bases; nucleotides outside the gene matches: 1. The CDR3 has 14 amino acids. The germline CDR1 and CDR2 sequences are MNHEY and SVGAGI. The source material was peripheral blood, sampled in the third trimester of pregnancy. The sequence derives from a female donor in good health, enrolled as a control in a pregnancy study. The V gene is TRBV6-5, the J gene TRBJ2-7; 9 positions match TRBD1. The DNA of the CDR3 is TGTGCCAGCAGTTACCGGGACAGGGCCTACGAGCAGTACTTC. Its protein product is CASSYRDRAYEQYF.